This TCR beta chain was identified during a study of blood T cell repertoires in COVID-19. Overall study context: Some COVID-19 samples were acute and others convalescent; all came from the United States, Italy and Spain. PBMCs, B-cell-depleted T cells, or T cells provided the cDNA or gDNA that made up the material.

The CDR3 extends over 14 amino acids. Germline assignment: CDR1 SEHNR and CDR2 FQNEAQ (reference sequence). Trimming pared 1 base from V and 4 bases from J, leaving 10 bases between. This table comes from immunoSEQ multiplex PCR, and its TCRdb copy is limited to in-frame clones, with some not included. The profile covers under 200,000 clones, with approximately 86% appearing a single time and around 9.5% taken by the ten largest. The V call is TRBV7-9, the J call TRBJ1-2, with no clear D. The sequencing input was peripheral blood. This receptor was taken from a woman at least 80 years old with acute or convalescent COVID-19. CDR3 residues: CASSLVAVSYGYTF. The CDR3 nucleotides read TGTGCCAGCAGCTTAGTCGCGGTCTCCTATGGCTACACCTTC.